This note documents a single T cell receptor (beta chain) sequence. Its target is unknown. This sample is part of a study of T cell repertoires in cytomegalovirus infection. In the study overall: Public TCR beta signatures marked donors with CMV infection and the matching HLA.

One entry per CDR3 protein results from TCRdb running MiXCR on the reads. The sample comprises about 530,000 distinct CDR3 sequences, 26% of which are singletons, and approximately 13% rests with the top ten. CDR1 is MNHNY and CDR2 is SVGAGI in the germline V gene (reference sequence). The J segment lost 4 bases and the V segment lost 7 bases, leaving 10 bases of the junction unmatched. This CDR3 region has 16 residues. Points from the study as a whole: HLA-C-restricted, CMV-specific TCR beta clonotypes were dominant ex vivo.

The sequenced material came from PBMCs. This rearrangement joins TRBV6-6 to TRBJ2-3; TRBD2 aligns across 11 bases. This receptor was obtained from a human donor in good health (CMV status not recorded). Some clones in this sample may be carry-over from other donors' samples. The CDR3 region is CASTEGLAGGADTQYF. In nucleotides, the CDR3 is TGTGCCAGCACCGAAGGCCTAGCGGGAGGTGCAGATACGCAGTATTTT.